The rows below give T cell receptor beta chains drawn from one sample of a study of control samples from healthy donors and cancer patients. Produced via immunoSEQ multiplex PCR; TCRdb's table is partial and in-frame only. The table has 70,000 to 95,000 clones, 90% to 95% seen once. Sequenced input: blood. All receptors come from a woman aged 25 to 39 in good health. Both conserved end residues are part of each CDR3. The order of the fields is V gene, J gene, D gene, CDR3 protein, CDR3 DNA. The D gene is left open where the match is weak.

V gene: TRBV12-5; J gene: TRBJ2-1; D gene: TRBD2; CDR3 protein: CASGIGTSGRLGQFF; CDR3 DNA: TGTGCTAGTGGCATAGGGACTAGCGGGAGGCTTGGGCAGTTCTTC
V gene: TRBV9; J gene: TRBJ1-5; D gene: .; CDR3 protein: CASSAQVNQPQHF; CDR3 DNA: TGTGCCAGCAGCGCACAGGTCAATCAGCCCCAGCATTTT
V gene: TRBV6-2/TRBV6-3; J gene: TRBJ1-4; D gene: .; CDR3 protein: CASSNSREKLFF; CDR3 DNA: TGTGCCAGCAGTAACTCTAGGGAAAAACTGTTTTTT
V gene: TRBV6-1; J gene: TRBJ2-2; D gene: .; CDR3 protein: CASSEGGSGTGELFF; CDR3 DNA: TGTGCCAGCAGTGAAGGGGGCTCGGGAACCGGGGAGCTGTTTTTT
V gene: TRBV4-2; J gene: TRBJ2-2; D gene: .; CDR3 protein: CASSQDSGNTGELFF; CDR3 DNA: TGTGCCAGCAGCCAGGATTCCGGGAACACCGGGGAGCTGTTTTTT
V gene: TRBV2; J gene: TRBJ2-1; D gene: TRBD2; CDR3 protein: CASSRGTSGRGNEQFF; CDR3 DNA: TGTGCCAGCAGTCGCGGGACTAGCGGGAGAGGCAATGAGCAGTTCTTC
V gene: TRBV12-5; J gene: TRBJ1-1; D gene: TRBD1; CDR3 protein: CASGLVITGTGIGFGEAFF; CDR3 DNA: TGTGCTAGTGGTTTGGTAATAACCGGGACAGGGATTGGATTCGGTGAAGCTTTCTTT
V gene: TRBV6-6; J gene: TRBJ2-7; D gene: .; CDR3 protein: CASSPSDRGQYF; CDR3 DNA: TGTGCCAGCAGTCCCTCAGATCGGGGGCAGTACTTC
V gene: TRBV6-5; J gene: TRBJ2-7; D gene: .; CDR3 protein: CASSFNGPYEQYF; CDR3 DNA: TGTGCCAGCAGTTTTAATGGGCCCTACGAGCAGTACTTC
V gene: TRBV6-5; J gene: TRBJ1-1; D gene: .; CDR3 protein: CASTEELNTEAFF; CDR3 DNA: TGTGCCAGCACGGAGGAACTGAACACTGAAGCTTTCTTT
V gene: TRBV4-2; J gene: TRBJ1-1; D gene: .; CDR3 protein: CASSQSVQRDSEAFF; CDR3 DNA: TGTGCCAGCAGCCAATCCGTGCAACGGGACTCTGAAGCTTTCTTT
V gene: TRBV6-6; J gene: TRBJ2-7; D gene: .; CDR3 protein: CASSYSSQGYEQYF; CDR3 DNA: TGTGCCAGCAGTTACTCGAGCCAGGGGTACGAGCAGTACTTC
V gene: TRBV5-1; J gene: TRBJ2-3; D gene: TRBD2; CDR3 protein: CASIQRDPSTDTQYF; CDR3 DNA: TGCGCCAGCATCCAGCGGGACCCCAGCACAGATACGCAGTATTTT
V gene: TRBV11-3; J gene: TRBJ2-7; D gene: TRBD1; CDR3 protein: CASSLEHSTGNEQYF; CDR3 DNA: TGTGCCAGCAGCTTAGAGCATTCGACAGGGAATGAGCAGTACTTC
V gene: TRBV6-5; J gene: TRBJ1-1; D gene: .; CDR3 protein: CASSYGGPGNTEAFF; CDR3 DNA: TGTGCCAGCAGTTACGGGGGGCCGGGGAACACTGAAGCTTTCTTT
V gene: TRBV28; J gene: TRBJ2-3; D gene: TRBD1; CDR3 protein: CASAYRDRVSTDTQYF; CDR3 DNA: TGTGCCAGCGCTTACCGGGACAGGGTTAGCACAGATACGCAGTATTTT